Each of the 8 T cell receptor beta chains below was sequenced from the same sample in a study of blood T cell repertoires in COVID-19. Profiling relied on immunoSEQ multiplex PCR, and the TCRdb table lists in-frame clones only, not all of them. The data show roughly 250,000 clones, over 75% seen once. The sample taken for sequencing was peripheral blood. The source is a human donor in a cohort sampled during active COVID-19.

The rearrangement uses TRBV5-1 and TRBJ2-5; 9 nucleotides match TRBD2. Germline V gene sequence: CDR1 SGHRS, CDR2 YFSETQ. This CDR3 spans 16 amino acids. V lost 0 bases and J lost 2; bases outside the gene matches: 5. The CDR3 spells CASSLGGAGGQETQYF. As DNA, the CDR3 is TGCGCCAGCAGCTTGGGAGGAGCGGGGGGACAAGAGACCCAGTACTTC.

V and J are TRBV28 and TRBJ2-7; TRBD1 matches at 9 bases. After removal of 4 bases from V and 4 bases from J, the junction contained 8 bases not matched to a gene. This CDR3 comprises 15 residues. Germline CDR1 MDHEN, CDR2 SYDVKM. CDR3 amino acids: CASSSLQGALYEQYF. DNA of the CDR3: TGTGCCAGCAGTTCCCTACAGGGGGCACTATACGAGCAGTACTTC.

This clone has a single count. The rearrangement links TRBV7-8 to TRBJ1-1, with a tentative D call TRBD1 (5 bases). The CDR3 runs to 13 residues. V was trimmed by 0 bases and J by 5 bases, leaving 7 bases between them. Per the germline V gene, CDR1 is SGHVS and CDR2 is FQNEAQ. The CDR3 here is CASSLAGRTEAFF. In DNA form, the CDR3 reads TGTGCCAGCAGCTTAGCGGGGCGGACTGAAGCTTTCTTT.

On this clone: Other DNA sequences from this sample encode an identical CDR3 as well. The chain is built from TRBV20-1 and TRBJ2-3; D might be TRBD2 (5 bases). Trimming stripped 2 bases from V and 9 bases from J, with 9 bases between. Per the germline V gene, CDR1 is DFQATT and CDR2 is SNEGSKA (reference sequence). This CDR3 region has 11 residues. The CDR3 loop reads CSARRGDTQYF. As DNA, the CDR3 is TGCAGTGCTAGACGGGGAGACACGCAGTATTTT.

The chain employs TRBV7-2 and TRBJ2-1, with TRBD2 matching over 9 bases. Germline V gives CDR1 SGHTA, CDR2 FQGNSA. The CDR3 runs 17 residues. V dropped 2 bases and J dropped 3; count of bases not matched to a gene: 8. The CDR3 spells CASSLLVAGGLYNEQFF. DNA of the CDR3: TGTGCCAGCAGCTTATTAGTGGCGGGGGGGCTCTACAATGAGCAGTTCTTC. Together with reference TRBV7-2 and TRBJ2-1, the CDR3 gives the full variable domain: GAGVSQSPSNKVTEKGKDVELRCDPISGHTALYWYRQSLGQGLEFLIYFQGNSAPDKSGLPSDRFSAERTGGSVSTLTIQRTQQEDSAVYLCASSLLVAGGLYNEQFFGPGTRLTVL.

J is TRBJ1-1 and V is TRBV6-5, with TRBD1 as a possible D gene (6 bases). This CDR3 has 13 amino acids. Germline lookup yields CDR1 MNHEY and CDR2 SVGAGI. Deletions cut 7 bases from V and 6 bases from J, with 15 bases between. CDR3 DNA: TGTGCCAGCACGCAAGGACAGCTTCCTGAAGCTTTCTTT. Its translation: CASTQGQLPEAFF.

This clone was seen a single time. The chain carries TRBV11-2 and TRBJ2-7; tentative D call: TRBD1 (5 bases). The V end was cut by 4 bases, the J end by 6 bases, with 10 bases between. Germline V CDR1 and CDR2: SGHAT, FQNNGV. The CDR3 totals 12 residues. CDR3 region: CASSSTGSEQYF. The DNA of the CDR3 is TGTGCCAGCAGCTCTACAGGATCCGAGCAGTACTTC. The entire variable domain, with the rest obtained from reference TRBV11-2 and TRBJ2-7, is as follows: EAGVAQSPRYKIIEKRQSVAFWCNPISGHATLYWYQQILGQGPKLLIQFQNNGVVDDSQLPKDRFSAERLKGVDSTLKIQPAKLEDSAVYLCASSSTGSEQYFGPGTRLTVT.

The genes are TRBV7-8 and TRBJ2-5; tentatively, D is TRBD2 (6 bases). V lost 5 bases and J lost 2, with 12 bases in between. Germline CDR1 SGHVS, CDR2 FQNEAQ. CDR3 size: 14 residues. CDR3 in DNA: TGTGCCAGCAGCAACACGGGAGCTCAAGAGACCCAGTACTTC. Translating gives CASSNTGAQETQYF.